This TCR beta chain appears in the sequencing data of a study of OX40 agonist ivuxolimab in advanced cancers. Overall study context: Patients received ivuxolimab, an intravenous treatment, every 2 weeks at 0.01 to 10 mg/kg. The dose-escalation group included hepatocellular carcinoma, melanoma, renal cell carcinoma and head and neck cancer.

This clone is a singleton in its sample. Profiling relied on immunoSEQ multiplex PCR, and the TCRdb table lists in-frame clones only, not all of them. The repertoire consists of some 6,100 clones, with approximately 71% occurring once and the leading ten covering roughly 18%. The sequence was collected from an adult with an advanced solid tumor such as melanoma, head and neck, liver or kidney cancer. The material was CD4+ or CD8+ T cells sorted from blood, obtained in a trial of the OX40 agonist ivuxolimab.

The CDR3 protein is CASSVAGGVTEAFF. The CDR3 bases are TGTGCCAGCAGCGTAGCTGGGGGTGTTACTGAAGCTTTCTTT. The rearrangement links TRBV9 to TRBJ1-1, with a possible D match to TRBD1 (5 bases). Between the trimmed V and J ends, which lost 0 bases and 5 bases, there was a span of 11 bases. The CDR3 loop spans 14 amino acids. Germline CDR1 is SGDLS and CDR2 is YYNGEE.